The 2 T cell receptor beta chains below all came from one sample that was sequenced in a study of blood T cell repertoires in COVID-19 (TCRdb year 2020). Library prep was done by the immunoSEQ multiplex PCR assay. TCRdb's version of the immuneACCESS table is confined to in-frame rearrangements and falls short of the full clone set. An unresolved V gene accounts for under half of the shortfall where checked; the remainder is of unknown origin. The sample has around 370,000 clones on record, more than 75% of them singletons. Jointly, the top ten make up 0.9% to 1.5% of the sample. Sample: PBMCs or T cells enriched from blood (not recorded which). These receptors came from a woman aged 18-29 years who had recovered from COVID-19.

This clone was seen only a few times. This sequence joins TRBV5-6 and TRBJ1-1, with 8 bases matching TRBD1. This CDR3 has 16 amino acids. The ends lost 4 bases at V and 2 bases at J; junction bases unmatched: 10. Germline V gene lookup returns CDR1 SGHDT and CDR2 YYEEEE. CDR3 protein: CASSPTGARVNTEAFF. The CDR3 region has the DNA TGTGCCAGCAGCCCGACAGGGGCACGGGTTAACACTGAAGCTTTCTTT.

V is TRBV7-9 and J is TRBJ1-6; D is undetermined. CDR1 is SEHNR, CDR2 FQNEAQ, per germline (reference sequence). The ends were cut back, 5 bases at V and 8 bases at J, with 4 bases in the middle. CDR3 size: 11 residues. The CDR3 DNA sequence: TGTGCCAGCAGCCGAGATTCACCCCTCCACTTT. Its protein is CASSRDSPLHF. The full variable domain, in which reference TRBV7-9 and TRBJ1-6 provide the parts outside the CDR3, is DTGVSQNPRHKITKRGQNVTFRCDPISEHNRLYWYRQTLGQGPEFLTYFQNEAQLEKSRLLSDRFSAERPKGSFSTLEIQRTEQGDSAMYLCASSRDSPLHFGNGTRLTVT.